The following is a T cell receptor beta chain sequence with its context. The sample belongs to a study of radiation and T cells in renal cell carcinoma. The table came from immunoSEQ multiplex PCR; TCRdb's copy has only in-frame clones and leaves some out. The sample has roughly 120,000 clones, roughly 80% seen once. The time point denotes: baseline pretreatment blood. The treatment was: 15 Gy SBRT to primary tumor, nephrectomy 4 weeks later. This renal cell carcinoma was of the clear cell type. CDR1 and CDR2 from the germline V gene are LNHDA and SQIVND (reference sequence). CDR3 length equals 15 residues. V was pared by 6 bases and J by 6 bases, with 17 bases between.

The TCR originated in a woman in her sixties with renal cell carcinoma. The sample was blood, taken from a patient whose treatment included radiotherapy and nephrectomy. This sequence joins TRBV19 and TRBJ2-2; D may match TRBD1 or TRBD2 (5 bases each). In nucleotides, the CDR3 is TGTGCCAGTAGCCCCACAGGTGTCGGGGCCGGGGAGCTGTTTTTT. Its translation is CASSPTGVGAGELFF.